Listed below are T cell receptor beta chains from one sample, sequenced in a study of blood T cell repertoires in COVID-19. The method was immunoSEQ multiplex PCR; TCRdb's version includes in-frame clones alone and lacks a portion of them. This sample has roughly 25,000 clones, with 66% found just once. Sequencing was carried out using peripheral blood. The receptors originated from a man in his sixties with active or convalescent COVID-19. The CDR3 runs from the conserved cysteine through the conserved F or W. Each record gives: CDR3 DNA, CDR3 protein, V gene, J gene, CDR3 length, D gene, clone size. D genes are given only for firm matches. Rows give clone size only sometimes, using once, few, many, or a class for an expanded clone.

DNA: TGTGCCAGCAGTCCCGGACTAGCGGGGGGTACCTACACAGATACGCAGTATTTT; CDR3: CASSPGLAGGTYTDTQYF; V: TRBV6-6; J: TRBJ2-3; length: 18; D: TRBD2; size: once
DNA: TGCGCCAGCAGGGTTAGCGGGACCAGCATTGGGGAGCTGTTTTTT; CDR3: CASRVSGTSIGELFF; V: TRBV5-1; J: TRBJ2-2; length: 15; D: TRBD2; size: NA
DNA: TGCGCCAGCAGCTCAACCGGGACTAGCGGAACCTACGAGCAGTACTTC; CDR3: CASSSTGTSGTYEQYF; V: TRBV5-1; J: TRBJ2-7; length: 16; D: TRBD2; size: NA
DNA: TGTGCCAGCTTACGGGACAGGGGGCGGAACACCGGGGAGCTGTTTTTT; CDR3: CASLRDRGRNTGELFF; V: TRBV5-8; J: TRBJ2-2; length: 16; D: TRBD1; size: NA
DNA: TGTGCCAGCAGCTTTTCTAACAGGCGATTCAAAAACATTCAGTACTTC; CDR3: CASSFSNRRFKNIQYF; V: TRBV7-2; J: TRBJ2-4; length: 16; D: NA; size: NA
DNA: TGTGCCAGCAGCTTGGTTGCGTCCTACGAGCAGTACTTC; CDR3: CASSLVASYEQYF; V: TRBV5-4; J: TRBJ2-7; length: 13; D: NA; size: few
DNA: TGTGCCAGCTCACCGACAGGGGTTTATGGAAACACCATATATTTT; CDR3: CASSPTGVYGNTIYF; V: TRBV18; J: TRBJ1-3; length: 15; D: TRBD1; size: once
DNA: TGTGCCAGCAGCCGGGGACAGGTTGCTAACTATGGCTACACCTTC; CDR3: CASSRGQVANYGYTF; V: TRBV9; J: TRBJ1-2; length: 15; D: TRBD1; size: NA
DNA: TGTGCCAGCAGCTTAGCCCGGGACAGGGGAGGCGAGCAGTACTTC; CDR3: CASSLARDRGGEQYF; V: TRBV7-9; J: TRBJ2-7; length: 15; D: TRBD1; size: NA
DNA: TGTGCCAGCAGTTCCGGACAGGGAGGCTACACCTTC; CDR3: CASSSGQGGYTF; V: TRBV12-3/TRBV12-4; J: TRBJ1-2; length: 12; D: TRBD1; size: NA
DNA: TGTGCCAGCAGTGCGGGACATGGCGTCTATGGCTTCTTC; CDR3: CASSAGHGVYGFF; V: TRBV2; J: TRBJ1-2; length: 13; D: NA; size: NA
DNA: TGTGCCACCAGTGACGCCGGGACACCAGATACGCAGTATTTT; CDR3: CATSDAGTPDTQYF; V: TRBV24-1; J: TRBJ2-3; length: 14; D: NA; size: NA
DNA: TGCGCCAGCAGTCGAGGCACCTCTGGAAACACCATATATTTT; CDR3: CASSRGTSGNTIYF; V: TRBV10-1; J: TRBJ1-3; length: 14; D: NA; size: NA
DNA: TGTGCCAGCAGCAGGTTCCCCACAGCTAAGAACCTGGTCTATGGCTACACCTTC; CDR3: CASSRFPTAKNLVYGYTF; V: TRBV7-9; J: TRBJ1-2; length: 18; D: NA; size: medium-sized
DNA: TGTGCCAGCAGCTTAGGGGATTTCGCAGGGGCACTTCAGCCCCAGCATTTT; CDR3: CASSLGDFAGALQPQHF; V: TRBV11-2; J: TRBJ1-5; length: 17; D: NA; size: few
DNA: TGCGCCAGCAGCCAACGCGGGACTGGACAAGAGACCCAGTACTTC; CDR3: CASSQRGTGQETQYF; V: TRBV4-1; J: TRBJ2-5; length: 15; D: NA; size: NA
DNA: TGTGCCAGCAGCTCCACCCGGTTCTCCTACGAGCAGTACTTC; CDR3: CASSSTRFSYEQYF; V: TRBV7-8; J: TRBJ2-7; length: 14; D: NA; size: NA
DNA: TGTGCCAGCAGTGAGAAAGGTTTGGAGGACACTGAAGCTTTCTTT; CDR3: CASSEKGLEDTEAFF; V: TRBV6-4; J: TRBJ1-1; length: 15; D: NA; size: medium-sized
DNA: TGCGCCAGCAGCCAGACTAGCGGGTTCACAGATACGCAGTATTTT; CDR3: CASSQTSGFTDTQYF; V: TRBV5-1; J: TRBJ2-3; length: 15; D: TRBD2; size: NA
DNA: TGTGCCAGCAGCCACGGACAGAGGGGCGGCTACACCTTC; CDR3: CASSHGQRGGYTF; V: TRBV14; J: TRBJ1-2; length: 13; D: NA; size: once
DNA: TGCGCCAGCAGCCAAGATCTCTCTAGCGGGTACCGGGAGGGCTACGAGCAGTACTTC; CDR3: CASSQDLSSGYREGYEQYF; V: TRBV4-1; J: TRBJ2-7; length: 19; D: TRBD2; size: NA
DNA: TGTGCCAGCAGTGATGGGACGGGGGGATATCAGCCCCAGCATTTT; CDR3: CASSDGTGGYQPQHF; V: TRBV2; J: TRBJ1-5; length: 15; D: NA; size: NA
DNA: TGTGCCAGCAGCTTGGTGGGACAGGGGACGGCCGGAAACACCATATATTTT; CDR3: CASSLVGQGTAGNTIYF; V: TRBV5-6; J: TRBJ1-3; length: 17; D: TRBD1; size: few
DNA: TGTGCCAGCACCCTTAGTGGAGCCTATGGCTACACCTTC; CDR3: CASTLSGAYGYTF; V: TRBV7-9; J: TRBJ1-2; length: 13; D: NA; size: few
DNA: TGTGCCAGCAGTAGACTAGCGGGGCGGAATGAGCAGTTCTTC; CDR3: CASSRLAGRNEQFF; V: TRBV2; J: TRBJ2-1; length: 14; D: TRBD2; size: once
DNA: TGTGCTAGCAGCTCCGGACTAGCGGGACCAGAGACCCAGTACTTC; CDR3: CASSSGLAGPETQYF; V: TRBV7-7; J: TRBJ2-5; length: 15; D: TRBD2; size: NA
DNA: TGTGCCAGCAGCCAACGTAGTAGCGGACAAAACATTCAGTACTTC; CDR3: CASSQRSSGQNIQYF; V: TRBV4-2; J: TRBJ2-4; length: 15; D: NA; size: few
DNA: TGTGCCAGCAGCCCGCTACAGGGCCTCAGGACAGTGCACGAGCAGTACTTC; CDR3: CASSPLQGLRTVHEQYF; V: TRBV7-6; J: TRBJ2-7; length: 17; D: NA; size: few
DNA: TGCGCCAGCAGCTTGGGCGGCCTCAGCTCTGGAAACACCATATATTTT; CDR3: CASSLGGLSSGNTIYF; V: TRBV5-1; J: TRBJ1-3; length: 16; D: NA; size: NA
DNA: TGTGCCATCAGCCCTGGACAGGAGAGGAGTGAAAAACTGTTTTTT; CDR3: CAISPGQERSEKLFF; V: TRBV10-3; J: TRBJ1-4; length: 15; D: TRBD1; size: NA